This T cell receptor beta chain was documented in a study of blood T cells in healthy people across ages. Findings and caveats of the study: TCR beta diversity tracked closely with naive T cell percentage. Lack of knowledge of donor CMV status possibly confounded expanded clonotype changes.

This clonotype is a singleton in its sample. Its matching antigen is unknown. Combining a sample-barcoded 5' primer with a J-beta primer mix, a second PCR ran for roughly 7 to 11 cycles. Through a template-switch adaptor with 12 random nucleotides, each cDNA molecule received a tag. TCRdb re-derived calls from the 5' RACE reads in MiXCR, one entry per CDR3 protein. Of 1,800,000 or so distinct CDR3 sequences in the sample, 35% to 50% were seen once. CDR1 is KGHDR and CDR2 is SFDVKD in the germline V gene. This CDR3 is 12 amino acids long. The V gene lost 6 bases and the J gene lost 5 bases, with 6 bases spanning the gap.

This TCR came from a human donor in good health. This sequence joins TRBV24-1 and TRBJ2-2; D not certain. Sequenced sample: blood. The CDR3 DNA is TGTGCCACCAGTCGGCGAACCGGGGAGCTGTTTTTT. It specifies CATSRRTGELFF.